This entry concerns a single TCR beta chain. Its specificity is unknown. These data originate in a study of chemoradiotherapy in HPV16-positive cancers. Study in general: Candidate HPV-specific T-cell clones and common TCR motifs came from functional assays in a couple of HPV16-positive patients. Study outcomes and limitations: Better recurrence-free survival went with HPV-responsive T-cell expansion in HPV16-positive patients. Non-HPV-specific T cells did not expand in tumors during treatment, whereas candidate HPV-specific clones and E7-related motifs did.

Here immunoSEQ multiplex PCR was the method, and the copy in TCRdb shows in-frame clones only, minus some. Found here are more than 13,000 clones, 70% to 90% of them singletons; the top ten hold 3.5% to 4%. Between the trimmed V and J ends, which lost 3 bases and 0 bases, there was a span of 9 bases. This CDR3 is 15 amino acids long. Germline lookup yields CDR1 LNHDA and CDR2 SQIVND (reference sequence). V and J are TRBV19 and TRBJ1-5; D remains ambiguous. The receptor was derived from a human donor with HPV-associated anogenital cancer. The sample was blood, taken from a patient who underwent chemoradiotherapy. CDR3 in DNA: TGTGCCAGTAGTATCCGAGTCTATAGCAATCAGCCCCAGCATTTT. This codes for CASSIRVYSNQPQHF.